The clone carrying this T cell receptor beta chain was observed a single time. Germline CDR1 and CDR2: SGHRS and YFSETQ. Trimming at V came to 4 bases and at J to 1 base, leaving 4 bases not matched to a gene. This CDR3 comprises 15 residues. The data are from a study of cytomegalovirus exposure and HLA in healthy donors. Assay used: immunoSEQ multiplex PCR; TCRdb lists only in-frame clones, some missing. This sample has roughly 180,000 clones, with around nine tenths found just once. Sequencing was carried out using PBMCs. The chain couples TRBV5-1 to TRBJ2-5; 10 bases match TRBD1. The sequence was collected from a man younger than 40 in good health and CMV-seropositive. CDR3 residues: CASSHDRGRQETQYF. As DNA, the CDR3 is TGCGCCAGCAGCCACGACAGGGGGCGCCAAGAGACCCAGTACTTC. The full variable domain, with the rest looked up from reference TRBV5-1 and TRBJ2-5, is KAGVTQTPRYLIKTRGQQVTLSCSPISGHRSVSWYQQTPGQGLQFLFEYFSETQRNKGNFPGRFSGRQFSNSRSEMNVSTLELGDSALYLCASSHDRGRQETQYFGPGTRLLVL.